The 27 T cell receptor beta chains below were found in one sample sequenced in a study of blood T cell repertoires in COVID-19. Repertoires were generated with immunoSEQ multiplex PCR, while TCRdb's copy carries only in-frame clones and drops some. The top ten hold 2.5% to 3% of the sample, which has 270,000 or so clones, about 86% seen once. The sequencing sample was made of peripheral blood. These receptors all come from a woman aged 60-75 years with active or convalescent COVID-19.

This clone was observed once. V gene TRBV29-1 combines with J gene TRBJ2-2; TRBD1 agrees at 8 bases. The CDR3 has 15 amino acids. After removal of 4 bases from V and 5 bases from J, the junction contained 9 bases not matched to a gene. Germline values: CDR1 SQVTM, CDR2 ANQGSEA. This CDR3 reads CSVVTRTGGTGELFF. The CDR3 nucleotides read TGCAGCGTTGTAACGCGAACAGGGGGTACCGGGGAGCTGTTTTTT.

About this clone itself: The same CDR3 arises from other DNA sequences in this sample as well. The rearrangement joins TRBV19 to TRBJ1-5; a possible D gene is TRBD1 (6 bases). There are 14 residues in the CDR3. Per germline, CDR1 LNHDA and CDR2 SQIVND (reference sequence). V was pared by 3 bases and J by 1 base, with 7 bases between. The CDR3: CASSIGGSNQPQHF. DNA of the CDR3: TGTGCCAGTAGTATTGGGGGCAGCAATCAGCCCCAGCATTTT.

The chain carries TRBV9 and TRBJ1-1, with no clear D. V lost 3 bases to trimming and J lost 9 bases, with 9 bases between them. The CDR3 is 11 amino acids. Germline CDR1 is SGDLS and CDR2 is YYNGEE. In DNA, the CDR3 is TGTGCCAGCAGCGGAGGTCTACAAGCTTTCTTT. Protein: CASSGGLQAFF. Full variable domain (outside the CDR3, taken from reference TRBV9 and TRBJ1-1): DSGVTQTPKHLITATGQRVTLRCSPRSGDLSVYWYQQSLDQGLQFLIQYYNGEERAKGNILERFSAQQFPDLHSELNLSSLELGDSALYFCASSGGLQAFFGQGTRLTVV.

About this clone: The same CDR3 is also encoded by other DNA sequences in this sample. CDR3: CASSYSSRGNTEAFF. The DNA for the CDR3 is TGTGCCAGCAGTTACTCGAGCAGGGGTAACACTGAAGCTTTCTTT. The gene calls are TRBV6-5 and TRBJ1-1; tentatively, D is TRBD1 (6 bases). Trimming removed 0 bases at V and 2 bases at J, with 10 bases between. The length of the CDR3 is 15 residues. Germline CDR1 and CDR2: MNHEY and SVGAGI.

V gene TRBV10-3 combines with J gene TRBJ2-7; tentative D call: TRBD1 (6 bases). The germline gives CDR1 ENHRY, CDR2 SYGVKD. V shed 0 bases and J shed 3 bases, with 9 bases lying between them. The length of the CDR3 is 14 residues. CDR3 region: CAISESGASYEQYF. CDR3 DNA sequence: TGTGCCATCAGTGAGTCGGGGGCCAGCTACGAGCAGTACTTC.

The chain joins TRBV7-8 to TRBJ1-5; no definite D call. The CDR3 covers 13 residues. V shed 5 bases and J shed 4 bases, with 9 bases lying between them. CDR1 and CDR2 (germline): SGHVS, FQNEAQ. DNA of the CDR3: TGTGCCAGCAGCGTTAGCCCGAATCAGCCCCAGCATTTT. As protein: CASSVSPNQPQHF.

The rearrangement links TRBV30 to TRBJ2-4, with D possibly matching TRBD2 (5 bases). V was pared by 2 bases and J by 0 bases, with 17 bases between. Per germline, CDR1 GTSNPN and CDR2 SVGIG (reference sequence). The CDR3 is 17 residues long. CDR3 DNA sequence: TGTGCCTGGAGTCGTCTGGACGGACTTACAGCCAAAAACATTCAGTACTTC. Translating it yields CAWSRLDGLTAKNIQYF.

Comments on this clone: The identical CDR3 is also encoded by other nucleotide sequences in the sample. The chain has TRBV18 and TRBJ2-5; the match to TRBD1 covers 8 bases. CDR3 length: 14 residues. After removal of 5 bases from V and 1 base from J, the junction contained 3 bases not matched to a gene. Per the germline V gene, CDR1 is KGHSH and CDR2 is LQKENI. For the CDR3, the DNA is TGTGCCAGCTCAAGACAGGGGTCCCAAGAGACCCAGTACTTC. Translated: CASSRQGSQETQYF.

The rearrangement uses TRBV19 and TRBJ1-1; 10 nucleotides line up with TRBD1. The germline CDR1 and CDR2 sequences are LNHDA and SQIVND (reference sequence). This CDR3 is built from 15 residues. V lost 5 bases and J lost 4; bases outside the gene matches: 7. DNA of the CDR3: TGTGCCAGTAGTGCGGGACAGGGGAGGACCACTGAAGCTTTCTTT. This encodes CASSAGQGRTTEAFF.

The V and J genes are TRBV20-1 and TRBJ2-3, with TRBD1 identical over 7 bases. Germline V gene sequence: CDR1 DFQATT, CDR2 SNEGSKA (reference sequence). V was pared by 3 bases and J by 2 bases, with 8 bases of the junction left unmatched. There are 15 residues in the CDR3. The CDR3 is CSASRQGSVTDTQYF. DNA for the CDR3: TGCAGTGCTAGTCGACAGGGTTCAGTCACAGATACGCAGTATTTT.

This clone has at least ten counts. This sequence joins TRBV5-1 and TRBJ2-7, with 9 positions matching TRBD1. The CDR3 totals 14 residues. Germline V CDR1 and CDR2: SGHRS, YFSETQ. Trimming at V came to 0 bases and at J to 5 bases, leaving 3 bases not matched to a gene. This CDR3 is CASSLGQGGNEQYF. CDR3 DNA sequence: TGCGCCAGCAGCTTGGGACAGGGGGGTAACGAGCAGTACTTC.

The rearrangement joins TRBV29-1 to TRBJ2-5; 12 bases are a match to TRBD2. This CDR3 region has 17 residues. The J segment lost 1 base and the V segment lost 1 base, leaving 7 bases of the junction unmatched. Germline assignment: CDR1 SQVTM and CDR2 ANQGSEA. The CDR3 DNA sequence: TGCAGCGTTGAAGGTGGACTAGCGGGGACGATCCAAGAGACCCAGTACTTC. It encodes CSVEGGLAGTIQETQYF.

This chain joins TRBV28 and TRBJ2-2, with a tentative D call TRBD2 (7 bases). Trimming removed 6 bases from V and 0 bases from J, with 11 bases in between. This CDR3 spans 15 amino acids. Germline CDR1 is MDHEN and CDR2 is SYDVKM. The DNA for the CDR3 is TGTGCCAGCAGCCCGGGGGGCACGAACACCGGGGAGCTGTTTTTT. Translated: CASSPGGTNTGELFF.

J is TRBJ1-2 and V is TRBV5-1; D perhaps matches TRBD1 (5 bases). Trimming removed 4 bases at V and 4 bases at J, with 14 bases between. In germline, CDR1 is SGHRS, CDR2 YFSETQ. This CDR3 comprises 14 residues. The CDR3 loop reads CASSNGGGGYGYTF. The CDR3 region has the DNA TGCGCCAGCAGCAACGGTGGCGGGGGCTATGGCTACACCTTC.

The chain links TRBV9 to TRBJ2-3, with a tentative D call TRBD2 (6 bases). This CDR3 is built from 14 residues. Germline V lookup: CDR1 SGDLS, CDR2 YYNGEE. V lost 4 bases, J lost 2 bases, and 11 bases lay in between. The CDR3 DNA is TGTGCCAGCAGCTACCGGGGGAACACAGATACGCAGTATTTT. Translation gives CASSYRGNTDTQYF.

CDR3 residues: CASSISQGDEKLFF. For the CDR3, the DNA is TGTGCCAGTAGTATCTCACAGGGTGACGAAAAACTGTTTTTT. The chain recombines TRBV19 with TRBJ1-4; tentatively, D is TRBD1 (6 bases). V was cut by 3 bases and J by 8 bases, with 13 bases left in between. This CDR3 comprises 14 residues. Germline CDR1 and CDR2: LNHDA and SQIVND (reference sequence).

This clone was seen a single time. The chain recombines TRBV2 with TRBJ1-5, with 8 nucleotides matching TRBD1. The CDR3 extends over 15 amino acids. Per the germline V gene, CDR1 is SNHLY and CDR2 is FYNNEI. J lost 7 bases, V lost 6 bases, and 11 bases had no gene match. CDR3 in amino acids: CASSDSPGGLQPQHF. In DNA form, the CDR3 reads TGTGCCAGCAGCGACAGTCCAGGGGGCCTCCAGCCCCAGCATTTT.

This chain uses TRBV29-1 with TRBJ2-2; D uncertain. V gave up 4 bases and J gave up 3 bases, with 12 bases separating them. The CDR3 totals 14 residues. Germline V lookup: CDR1 SQVTM, CDR2 ANQGSEA. The CDR3 coding sequence is TGCAGCGTTGCCCGCGGCAGTCACACCGGGGAGCTGTTTTTT. This translates into CSVARGSHTGELFF.

This chain uses TRBV5-1 with TRBJ1-1; D gene uncertain. V lost 3 bases and J lost 1, with 13 bases in between. CDR3 size: 15 residues. CDR1 and CDR2 (germline): SGHRS, YFSETQ. The CDR3 bases are TGCGCCAGCAGCTCTCAGGCGATACCGAACACTGAAGCTTTCTTT. Translated: CASSSQAIPNTEAFF.

V usage is TRBV6-5 and J usage is TRBJ2-3, with 8 positions matching TRBD2. The V gene end was trimmed by 5 bases and the J gene end by 3 bases; junction bases not matched to a gene: 4. Germline values: CDR1 MNHEY, CDR2 SVGAGI. The CDR3 length is 14 residues. The CDR3 here is CASSRSGGTDTQYF. The CDR3 DNA follows: TGTGCCAGCAGTAGAAGCGGGGGAACAGATACGCAGTATTTT.

The chain carries TRBV5-6 and TRBJ1-6, with D maybe TRBD1 (6 bases). Germline CDR1 is SGHDT and CDR2 is YYEEEE. The CDR3 loop spans 15 amino acids. Trimming took off 0 bases at V and 13 bases at J, with 17 bases between the two ends. The CDR3 coding sequence is TGTGCCAGCAGCTTGGAGAGCAGGGGAGGGCGGCCCCTCCACTTT. Protein: CASSLESRGGRPLHF.

The gene calls are TRBV14 and TRBJ1-4, with a possible D match to TRBD1 (5 bases). In germline, CDR1 is SGHDN, CDR2 FVKESK. The CDR3 spans 12 residues. The ends were cut back, 5 bases at V and 11 bases at J, with 12 bases in the middle. The DNA of the CDR3 is TGTGCCAGCAGCGCCAGGGTCGGGAAACTGTTTTTT. Its translation: CASSARVGKLFF.

This clone was counted only a few times. This chain uses TRBV5-6 with TRBJ1-3, with 8 bases aligning to TRBD1. The CDR3 has 14 residues. J gave up 4 bases and V 4 bases, and 4 bases lay outside the gene matches. CDR1 is SGHDT and CDR2 is YYEEEE in the germline V gene. The CDR3 region is CASSPDRAGNTIYF. For the CDR3, the DNA is TGTGCCAGCAGCCCGGACAGGGCGGGAAACACCATATATTTT.

The genes are TRBV10-1 and TRBJ1-1; D gene unclear. V lost 0 bases and J 10 bases, leaving 12 bases between the germline ends. The CDR3 is 13 amino acids. Germline CDR1 reads WNHNN; CDR2 reads SYGVQD (reference sequence). CDR3 in amino acids: CASSESARQVAFF. The DNA of the CDR3 is TGCGCCAGCAGTGAGTCGGCCAGGCAAGTAGCTTTCTTT.

The V call is TRBV6-2 or TRBV6-3, the J call TRBJ1-1; D is undetermined. Looked up from germline, CDR1 is MNHEY and CDR2 is SVGEGT. V gave up 6 bases and J gave up 1 base, with 9 bases separating them. The CDR3 extends over 13 amino acids. The CDR3 region has the DNA TGTGCCAGCAGCCAAGAGAGGAACACTGAAGCTTTCTTT. Protein sequence: CASSQERNTEAFF.

This clone was counted once. The J gene is TRBJ1-1, the V gene TRBV29-1; no definite D call. V was pared by 1 base and J by 1 base, with 7 bases between. The length of the CDR3 is 13 residues. Germline CDR1 reads SQVTM; CDR2 reads ANQGSEA. CDR3 in amino acids: CSVEAAANTEAFF. CDR3 sequence (DNA): TGCAGCGTTGAAGCGGCGGCGAACACTGAAGCTTTCTTT.

This clone came up once. The V and J genes are TRBV11-1 and TRBJ2-5, with D hard to call. The CDR3 consists of 14 residues. Per germline, CDR1 SGHAT and CDR2 FQDESV (reference sequence). V was shortened by 2 bases and J by 3 bases, with 10 bases between the two germline ends. DNA for the CDR3: TGTGCCAGCAGCTTATTTAGGAGAGAAGAGACCCAGTACTTC. The encoded protein is CASSLFRREETQYF.